This T cell receptor (beta chain) derives from a study of blood T cells in healthy people across ages. A sample-barcoded 5' primer and a J-beta primer mix were used in a second PCR of roughly 7 to 12 cycles. A single record per CDR3 protein comes from TCRdb applying MiXCR to the 5' RACE reads. The table records a few hundred thousand distinct CDR3 sequences, about half of them present only once. The CDR3 has 16 residues. V was clipped by 1 base and J by 14 bases; unmatched bases: 13. The material sequenced was blood. The rearrangement uses TRBV12-3 or TRBV12-4 and TRBJ2-6; TRBD1 aligns across 8 bases. This receptor was taken from a man aged 55 to 70 in good health. The CDR3 here is CASSLDQGARYNILTF. CDR3 sequence (DNA): TGTGCCAGCAGTTTAGACCAGGGGGCAAGGTATAATATCCTGACTTTC.